One sample yielded the 8 T cell receptor beta chains listed below, sequenced in a study of spatial heterogeneity in lung cancer. TCRdb passed the 5' RACE reads through MiXCR, listing each CDR3 protein once. Of fewer than 4,000 distinct CDR3 sequences listed, 9.4% were seen once; the top ten hold under 30%. Time point given: sample taken at primary tumor resection. Study-level points and caveats: For expanded intratumoral alpha and beta TCRs, counts tracked tumor mutation counts.

The antigens for these receptors are not known. Here the sequenced sample was lung tumor tissue, taken at surgery. These TCRs come from a male donor with early-stage non-small cell lung cancer.

This clonotype rates as medium-sized (0.01 to 0.1%). Being off target in a library aimed at alpha chains, this beta chain has a size of little meaning. The rearrangement uses TRBV20-1 and TRBJ1-5; possible D gene TRBD1, 5 bases. Trimming left V 5 bases short and J 4 bases short, with 21 bases between. The CDR3 sequence is 16 residues long. Germline V lookup: CDR1 DFQATT, CDR2 SNEGSKA (reference sequence). CDR3 coding DNA: TGCAGTGCTCCCAGTAGCCAGGGAAATTTGAATCAGCCCCAGCATTTT. This translates into CSAPSSQGNLNQPQHF.

By share, this clonotype ranks as medium-sized. This beta chain slipped into a library made for alpha chains as a stray read, so its size is not meaningful. The chain links TRBV29-1 to TRBJ1-1; 7 bases are shared with TRBD1. Germline-derived CDR1 and CDR2 are SQVTM and ANQGSEA. CDR3 length: 14 residues. The trim removed 3 bases at V and 2 bases at J, leaving 6 bases unmatched. CDR3 DNA sequence: TGCAGCGTTGAGGGGACAGAACTTAACACTGAAGCTTTCTTT. Its protein product is CSVEGTELNTEAFF.

This clonotype was seen a few times. Because the library targeted alpha chains, this beta chain is an off-target read whose size means little. This chain joins TRBV6-6 and TRBJ1-3; D is uncertain. Germline lookup yields CDR1 MNHNY and CDR2 SVGAGI (reference sequence). V lost 2 bases to trimming and J lost 4 bases, with 9 bases between them. This CDR3 spans 14 amino acids. This CDR3 reads CASSYEDWGNTIYF. In DNA form, the CDR3 reads TGTGCCAGCAGTTACGAGGACTGGGGAAACACCATATATTTT.

This clonotype was picked up many times. A library made for alpha chains picked up this beta chain off target, so its size means little. The chain carries TRBV6-5 and TRBJ2-2, with 7 bases identical to TRBD1. Germline lookup yields CDR1 MNHEY and CDR2 SVGAGI. The CDR3 runs 12 residues. The V gene end was trimmed by 7 bases and the J gene end by 4 bases; junction bases not matched to a gene: 0. The CDR3 region is CASNRGTGELFF. CDR3 nucleotides: TGTGCCAGCAACAGGGGCACCGGGGAGCTGTTTTTT.

This clonotype is classed as medium-sized (0.01 to 0.1%). The size of this beta chain means little, since it is a stray read in a library made for alpha chains. V gene TRBV5-1 combines with J gene TRBJ2-7; TRBD1 aligns across 8 bases. The CDR3 contains 12 residues. Trimming took 4 bases from V and 5 from J; bases not matched to a gene: 2. Germline V lookup: CDR1 SGHRS, CDR2 YFSETQ. CDR3 in amino acids: CASSPGGHEQYF. The CDR3 region has the DNA TGCGCCAGCAGCCCAGGGGGCCACGAGCAGTACTTC.

By proportion, this clonotype is medium-sized. Little can be read into the size of this beta chain, an off-target read in a library designed for alpha chains. This sequence joins TRBV7-2 and TRBJ2-3; TRBD2 aligns across 10 bases. The V gene's germline CDR1 is SGHTA and CDR2 FQGNSA. The CDR3 runs to 15 residues. Germline trimming cut 5 bases from V and 5 bases from J; bases unmatched to any gene: 7. CDR3 loop: CASSQGTSVLDTQYF. The CDR3 DNA reads TGTGCCAGCAGCCAAGGGACTAGCGTTTTAGATACGCAGTATTTT.

This clonotype is termed medium-sized. Found in a library prepared for alpha chains, this beta chain is an off-target read, and its abundance has little meaning. The rearrangement joins TRBV29-1 to TRBJ2-7; 8 bases map to TRBD2. Germline V gene sequence: CDR1 SQVTM, CDR2 ANQGSEA. The junction had 14 bases not matched to a gene; V was cut back by 6 bases and J by 7 bases. This CDR3 contains 14 residues. The CDR3 here is CSVRTLGRVSEQYF. Written as DNA, the CDR3 is TGCAGCGTCAGGACCCTCGGGAGGGTGAGTGAGCAGTACTTC.

This clonotype was picked up many times. This beta chain slipped into a library made for alpha chains as a stray read, so its size is not meaningful. V usage is TRBV20-1 and J usage is TRBJ1-1; D is ambiguous. CDR3 length: 11 residues. Trimming cost V 7 bases and J 2 bases, with 8 bases left between them. Germline assignment: CDR1 DFQATT and CDR2 SNEGSKA (reference sequence). CDR3 region: CSGAGNTEAFF. CDR3 nucleotides: TGCAGTGGGGCGGGAAACACTGAAGCTTTCTTT.